These T cell receptor beta chains were read from a single sample in a study of OX40 agonist ivuxolimab in advanced cancers. Here immunoSEQ multiplex PCR was the method, and the copy in TCRdb shows in-frame clones only, minus some. In the table there are about 50,000 clones, around nine tenths of which are singletons. Here the sequenced sample was CD4+ or CD8+ T cells sorted from blood, taken in a trial of the OX40 agonist ivuxolimab. The source of these receptors is an adult with an advanced solid tumor such as melanoma, head and neck, liver or kidney cancer. The CDR3 runs from the conserved cysteine through the conserved F or W. Each record gives: V gene, D gene, J gene, clone size, CDR3 DNA, CDR3 protein. The D gene is left open where the match is weak. Size values are once, few and many counts, or a class for expanded clones, and some rows have none.

>TRBV2|TRBD1|TRBJ2-4|.
TGTACCAGCGAGGGGATTCCGGGACAGAGATCCCAGAAAAACATTCAGTACTTC
CTSEGIPGQRSQKNIQYF
>TRBV10-3|.|TRBJ2-2|once
TGTGCCATCAGTGAGGCGGTGGAAACCCCAACCCCCTCGAACACCGGGGAGCTGTTTTTT
CAISEAVETPTPSNTGELFF
>TRBV7-3|.|TRBJ2-7|.
TGTGCCAGCAGCTTGCAGCCCACCTACGAGCAGTACTTC
CASSLQPTYEQYF
>TRBV5-1|.|TRBJ1-1|.
TGCGCCAGCAGCTTCGGAGGATCTCTTGAAGCTTTCTTT
CASSFGGSLEAFF
>TRBV4-1|TRBD2|TRBJ2-2|.
TGCGCCAGCAGCCAAGAGTCAGGAGCGGGGGTTGTAGGGGAGCTGTTTTTT
CASSQESGAGVVGELFF
>TRBV14|.|TRBJ1-2|few
TGTGCCAGCAGCTTAAAAGGATTGGGCTACACCTTC
CASSLKGLGYTF
>TRBV7-2|.|TRBJ2-5|.
TGTGCCAGCAGCTTAGCGGTTCAAGAGACCCAGTACTTC
CASSLAVQETQYF
>TRBV19|.|TRBJ1-4|.
TGTGCCAGTAGACCGCTGAGGCAGGGAGAGGAAAAACTGTTTTTT
CASRPLRQGEEKLFF
>TRBV27|TRBD1|TRBJ2-5|.
TGTGCCAGCAGTCTCGGGACAGGTGGGGAACAGTACTTC
CASSLGTGGEQYF
>TRBV7-2|.|TRBJ1-1|.
TGTGCCAGCAGCTTGTTGGGCACTGAAGCTTTCTTT
CASSLLGTEAFF
>TRBV10-3|TRBD1|TRBJ1-6|.
TGTGCCATCAGTCAGGGGGGGAATTCACCCCTCCACTTT
CAISQGGNSPLHF
>TRBV7-2|.|TRBJ2-7|.
TGTGCCAGCAGCTTCACAGGCGGAAGCTCCTACGAGCAGTACTTC
CASSFTGGSSYEQYF
>TRBV2|TRBD1|TRBJ2-5|.
TGTGCCAGCGGGGGACAGCAAGAGACCCAGTACTTC
CASGGQQETQYF
>TRBV5-1|TRBD1|TRBJ2-1|.
TGCGCCAGCAGTTTGGGACAGGGGGCGCTTCTCGGACCCTACAATGAGCAGTTCTTC
CASSLGQGALLGPYNEQFF
>TRBV5-6|.|TRBJ2-1|.
TGTGCCAGCGGATCTAGGGATGAGCAGTTCTTC
CASGSRDEQFF
>TRBV27|TRBD2|TRBJ2-1|.
TGTGCCAGCAGTCCTTCCATACTAGCGGGGGACCCCTCCTACAATGAGCAGTTCTTC
CASSPSILAGDPSYNEQFF
>TRBV2|TRBD2|TRBJ2-1|.
TGTGCCAGCAGGGCAGCGGGAAGCTCCTACAATGAGCAGTTCTTC
CASRAAGSSYNEQFF
>TRBV29-1|.|TRBJ1-1|few
TGCAGCGTTGAATGGGGGAATATGGCTTTCTTT
CSVEWGNMAFF
>TRBV15|.|TRBJ2-2|.
TGTGCCACCAGCAGAGCCTCAGGAGCCCCTAGGGCCGGGACCGGGGAGCTGTTTTTT
CATSRASGAPRAGTGELFF
>TRBV5-4|.|TRBJ2-1|.
TGTGCCAGCAGCAACCGAGAGGAGGGCTACAATGAGCAGTTCTTC
CASSNREEGYNEQFF
>TRBV19|TRBD1|TRBJ1-5|.
TGTGCCAGTAGATGGGACAGTGATAACAATCAGCCCCAGCATTTT
CASRWDSDNNQPQHF
>TRBV27|.|TRBJ1-6|.
TGTGCCAGCAGTTTAGGAGGGGGGGGTAATTCACCCCTCCACTTT
CASSLGGGGNSPLHF
>TRBV5-1|TRBD2|TRBJ2-7|few
TGCGCCAGCAGCTTGGGGACTAGTGGTTCCGAGCAGTACTTC
CASSLGTSGSEQYF
>TRBV23-1|.|TRBJ1-5|.
TGCGCCAGCAGTCAATTAACGGACAATCAGCCCCAGCATTTT
CASSQLTDNQPQHF
>TRBV5-4|.|TRBJ1-5|.
TGTGCCAGCAGCTTACAGGGTAGCAATCAGCCCCAGCATTTT
CASSLQGSNQPQHF
>TRBV7-9|.|TRBJ2-1|.
TGTGCCAGCAGCCAAGAACAGGGACGCAATGAGCAGTTCTTC
CASSQEQGRNEQFF
>TRBV6-5|TRBD2|TRBJ2-7|.
TGTGCCAGCAGTGCTACTAGCGGGGCTTACGAGCAGTACTTC
CASSATSGAYEQYF
>TRBV10-2|.|TRBJ2-1|.
TGCGCCAGCAAGGAGGGGGGCTATGAGCAGTTCTTC
CASKEGGYEQFF
>TRBV7-6|TRBD1|TRBJ1-1|.
TGTGCCAGCAGCTTACAGGCAGGGGGCGCGAACACTGAAGCTTTCTTT
CASSLQAGGANTEAFF
>TRBV4-3|.|TRBJ1-5|.
TGCGCCAGCAGCCAAACATTTCCGACCAATCAGCCCCAGCATTTT
CASSQTFPTNQPQHF
>TRBV2|.|TRBJ2-7|.
TGTGCCACCTTGTACGGGGGTGGGGAAAAGTACTTC
CATLYGGGEKYF
>TRBV30|.|TRBJ2-7|.
TGTGCCTGGAGTGCCCCCCCCGAACAATGGGACGAGCAGTACTTC
CAWSAPPEQWDEQYF
>TRBV6-5|.|TRBJ2-3|.
TGTGCCAGCAGTTACGTGGGGTCCACAGATACGCAGTATTTT
CASSYVGSTDTQYF
>TRBV7-9|TRBD2|TRBJ2-1|.
TGTGCCAGCAGGTCTACCGGGACTACTGAGTACAATGAGCAGTTCTTC
CASRSTGTTEYNEQFF
>TRBV5-5|.|TRBJ2-5|.
TGTGCCAGCAGCTTGGCCCCGCGTCAAGAGACCCAGTACTTC
CASSLAPRQETQYF
>TRBV15|.|TRBJ1-5|once
TGTGCCACCAGCAGAGATAGGTTCCTTAATCAGCCCCAGCATTTT
CATSRDRFLNQPQHF
>TRBV7-8|.|TRBJ2-1|.
TGTGCCAGCAGCTCCTTCCCGAGGGTCAGAAACAATGAGCAGTTCTTC
CASSSFPRVRNNEQFF
>TRBV15|TRBD1|TRBJ2-7|once
TGTGCCACCAGCAGAGTCGGGACAGGGGCCCACGAGCAGTACTTC
CATSRVGTGAHEQYF
>TRBV21-1|.|TRBJ2-1|.
TGTGCCAGCAGCAGCAGGGTAGGGCAGTTCTTC
CASSSRVGQFF
>TRBV6-5|.|TRBJ2-2|few
TGTGCCAGCAGTTACTCGGTCGGGACGACCACCGGGGAGCTGTTTTTT
CASSYSVGTTTGELFF
>TRBV11-2|.|TRBJ1-1|.
TGTGCCAGCAGTCTAGGGGGACCTGAAGCTTTCTTT
CASSLGGPEAFF
>TRBV11-1|TRBD2|TRBJ2-5|once
TGTGCCAGCAGCTATCTAGCGGGGACAGAGACCCAGTACTTC
CASSYLAGTETQYF
>TRBV19|.|TRBJ2-1|.
TGTGCCAGTAGTACCCCCGCCGGGACTGCCTACAATGAGCAGTTCTTC
CASSTPAGTAYNEQFF
>TRBV4-3|TRBD2|TRBJ2-7|once
TGCGCCAGCACTCCTAGCGGGAGGGTGTTTTACGAGCAGTACTTC
CASTPSGRVFYEQYF
>TRBV4-3|.|TRBJ2-1|.
TGCGCCAGCAGCCAAGATTCAGGAGGCGGGTACAATGAGCAGTTCTTC
CASSQDSGGGYNEQFF
>TRBV5-4|.|TRBJ2-5|.
TGTGCCAGCAGCCCGGACTGGGGGTGGGAGACCCAGTACTTC
CASSPDWGWETQYF
>TRBV4-2|TRBD2|TRBJ2-3|.
TGTGCCAGCAGCCATGGGACTAGTTCGGATACGCAGTATTTT
CASSHGTSSDTQYF
>TRBV5-4|TRBD1|TRBJ1-2|.
TGTGCCAGCAGCGCCGGGACAGGTCAGGGCTACACCTTC
CASSAGTGQGYTF
>TRBV11-3|TRBD1|TRBJ1-1|.
TGTGCCAGCAGCGGGACAGGGGGCACTGAAGCTTTCTTT
CASSGTGGTEAFF
>TRBV10-2|.|TRBJ1-5|once
TGCGCCAGCAGTGATTATAATCAGCCCCAGCATTTT
CASSDYNQPQHF
>TRBV25-1|.|TRBJ1-2|medium-sized
TGTGCCAGCAGTGCCCCGGGTCTAATGGAAGGCTACACCTTC
CASSAPGLMEGYTF
>TRBV6-5|.|TRBJ1-2|.
TGTGCCAGCAGTTACTCGAGTGCCTATGGCTACACCTTC
CASSYSSAYGYTF
>TRBV5-6|TRBD2|TRBJ2-2|.
TGTGCCAGCAGCCTGGGAGGGCCCGGGGAGCTGTTTTTT
CASSLGGPGELFF
>TRBV7-2|.|TRBJ2-3|.
TGTGCCAGCAGCTTATACCCCCAGCCGGGGGCTAGCACAGATACGCAGTATTTT
CASSLYPQPGASTDTQYF